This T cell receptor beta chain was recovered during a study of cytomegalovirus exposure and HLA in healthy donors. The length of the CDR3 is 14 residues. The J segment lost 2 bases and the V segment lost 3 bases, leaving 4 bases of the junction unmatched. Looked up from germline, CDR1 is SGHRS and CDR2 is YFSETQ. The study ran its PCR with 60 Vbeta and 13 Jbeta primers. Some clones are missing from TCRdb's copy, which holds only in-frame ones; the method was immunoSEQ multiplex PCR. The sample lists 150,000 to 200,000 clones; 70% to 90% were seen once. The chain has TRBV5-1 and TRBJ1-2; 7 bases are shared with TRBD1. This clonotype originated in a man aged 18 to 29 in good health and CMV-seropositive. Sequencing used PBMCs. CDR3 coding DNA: TGCGCCAGCAGCTCCAGACAGGGAAACTATGGCTACACCTTC. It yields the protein CASSSRQGNYGYTF.